Listed here are 2 T cell receptor beta chains from one sample, sequenced in a study of blood T cell repertoires in COVID-19. Data came from immunoSEQ multiplex PCR; TCRdb stores just in-frame clones and leaves some out. The sample gives about 190,000 clones, about 88% of which show up once; approximately 1% is in the top ten. The source material was peripheral blood. The receptors here all came from a man aged 25-45 years with acute or convalescent COVID-19.

The chain has TRBV19 and TRBJ1-1; D remains ambiguous. Germline CDR1 is LNHDA and CDR2 is SQIVND (reference sequence). Deletions cut 5 bases from V and 1 base from J, with 14 bases between. This CDR3 has 15 amino acids. CDR3 coding DNA: TGTGCCAGTAGTCCGCGCGGGCATCCGAACACTGAAGCTTTCTTT. This gives the protein CASSPRGHPNTEAFF.

The chain combines TRBV29-1 with TRBJ1-1; D may be TRBD1 (5 bases). CDR3 size: 13 residues. Per germline, CDR1 SQVTM and CDR2 ANQGSEA. V dropped 3 bases and J dropped 5 bases, with 13 bases sitting between them. For the CDR3, the DNA is TGCAGCGTTGAGAAGCAGGGTGGAACTGAAGCTTTCTTT. Protein: CSVEKQGGTEAFF.